One T cell receptor (beta chain) is described in this entry. This record belongs to a study of blood T cells in healthy people across ages. Study-wide context: Through template switching, about one barcoded beta molecule was captured per two T cells, as measured in model experiments.

A second PCR, run for roughly 7 to 11 cycles, used a sample-barcoded 5' primer plus a J-beta primer mix. TCRdb re-analysed the 5' RACE reads in MiXCR, keeping a single row per CDR3 protein. The profile shows hundreds of thousands of distinct CDR3 sequences, around 46% of them singletons. Trimming removed 1 base from V and 6 bases from J, with 9 bases in between. From germline, CDR1 is SGHTA and CDR2 FQGNSA. The CDR3 contains 13 residues. This TCR was sampled from a man aged 25-45 years in good health. The J gene is TRBJ1-2, the V gene TRBV7-2; D uncertain. Sequencing used blood. CDR3 amino acids: CASSLGRHDGYTF. DNA for the CDR3: TGTGCCAGCAGCTTAGGCAGGCATGATGGCTACACCTTC.